The 11 T cell receptor beta chains listed next were all sequenced from one sample in a study of blood T cell repertoires in COVID-19. Profiling relied on immunoSEQ multiplex PCR, and the TCRdb table lists in-frame clones only, not all of them. The table includes around 200,000 clones, roughly 87% detected once. Sequencing was performed on peripheral blood. Every receptor here comes from a woman under 30 who had recovered from COVID-19.

J is TRBJ2-4 and V is TRBV30; D gene ambiguous. CDR3 size: 13 residues. CDR1 GTSNPN and CDR2 SVGIG come from the germline V gene (reference sequence). Trimming stripped 0 bases from V and 3 bases from J, with 6 bases between. The CDR3 protein is CAWSVNSKNIQYF. For the CDR3, the DNA is TGTGCCTGGAGTGTTAACAGCAAAAACATTCAGTACTTC. The full variable domain, completed using reference TRBV30 and TRBJ2-4, is SQTIHQWPATLVQPVGSPLSLECTVEGTSNPNLYWYRQAAGRGLQLLFYSVGIGQISSEVPQNLSASRPQDRQFILSSKKLLLSDSGFYLCAWSVNSKNIQYFGAGTRLSVL.

The chain uses TRBV4-3 and TRBJ2-7; 7 bases are a match to TRBD2. The CDR3 has 15 amino acids. Per the germline V gene, CDR1 is LGHNA and CDR2 is YSLEER. V shed 3 bases and J 3 bases; nucleotides not matched to a gene: 8. CDR3 sequence reads: CASSQQSGTNYEQYF. DNA of the CDR3: TGCGCCAGCAGCCAGCAAAGCGGGACCAACTACGAGCAGTACTTC.

This clone was seen once. The chain employs TRBV18 and TRBJ1-1; D may be TRBD1 (6 bases). CDR3 length: 14 residues. Per the germline V gene, CDR1 is KGHSH and CDR2 is LQKENI. V shed 2 bases and J shed 0 bases, with 7 bases lying between them. The CDR3 is CASSPRTVNTEAFF. The CDR3, as DNA: TGTGCCAGCTCACCAAGGACAGTGAACACTGAAGCTTTCTTT.

The J gene is TRBJ1-2, the V gene TRBV7-9; D unresolved. The CDR3 runs to 14 residues. Germline CDR1 SEHNR, CDR2 FQNEAQ (reference sequence). V gave up 5 bases and J gave up 3 bases, with 13 bases separating them. The CDR3 loop is CASSGQTLHYGYTF. The CDR3 DNA follows: TGTGCCAGCAGCGGCCAGACACTGCACTATGGCTACACCTTC. The complete variable domain, with remaining parts taken from reference TRBV7-9 and TRBJ1-2, reads DTGVSQNPRHKITKRGQNVTFRCDPISEHNRLYWYRQTLGQGPEFLTYFQNEAQLEKSRLLSDRFSAERPKGSFSTLEIQRTEQGDSAMYLCASSGQTLHYGYTFGSGTRLTVV.

The chain links TRBV19 to TRBJ1-5; 10 nucleotides align to TRBD1. This CDR3 is built from 16 residues. Germline CDR1 LNHDA, CDR2 SQIVND (reference sequence). With V trimmed by 4 bases and J by 1 base, 4 bases remained unmatched. The CDR3, as DNA: TGTGCCAGTAGTACAGGGACAGGGGTCAGCAATCAGCCCCAGCATTTT. Translated, it gives CASSTGTGVSNQPQHF.

J is TRBJ2-7 and V is TRBV4-2; TRBD1 matches at 7 bases. The V gene's germline CDR1 is LGHNA and CDR2 YNFKEQ. Germline trimming cut 0 bases from V and 0 bases from J; bases unmatched to any gene: 8. CDR3 length: 17 amino acids. In DNA form, the CDR3 reads TGTGCCAGCAGCCAAGATAGAAGGGACAGCAGCTCCTACGAGCAGTACTTC. Its protein is CASSQDRRDSSSYEQYF.

V usage is TRBV19 and J usage is TRBJ2-2; 7 bases line up with TRBD2. The CDR3 totals 15 residues. Germline-derived CDR1 and CDR2 are LNHDA and SQIVND (reference sequence). V lost 3 bases to trimming and J lost 3 bases; unmatched junction nucleotides: 4. The CDR3 nucleotides read TGTGCCAGTAGTATTGAGGGACTATACACCGGGGAGCTGTTTTTT. It is translated as CASSIEGLYTGELFF.

The chain has TRBV19 and TRBJ2-1; 7 bases map to TRBD2. J lost 2 bases, V lost 5 bases, and 15 bases had no gene match. Per germline, CDR1 LNHDA and CDR2 SQIVND (reference sequence). The CDR3 has 18 amino acids. CDR3: CASSQLGSRGSTYNEQFF. The CDR3 region has the DNA TGTGCCAGTAGTCAATTGGGGTCTCGCGGGAGTACCTACAATGAGCAGTTCTTC.

The chain is built from TRBV7-9 and TRBJ2-7; 9 bases match TRBD2. Trimming took 3 bases from V and 8 from J; bases not matched to a gene: 8. CDR1 and CDR2 (germline): SEHNR, FQNEAQ (reference sequence). CDR3 length equals 14 residues. The DNA of the CDR3 is TGTGCCAGCAGCTTGGGCGCGGGAGGGCCAAAGCAGTACTTC. Its translation: CASSLGAGGPKQYF.

The rearrangement joins TRBV19 to TRBJ2-7, with D tentatively TRBD1 (5 bases). The CDR3 loop spans 16 amino acids. Trimming shortened V by 3 bases and J by 6 bases, and 21 bases separated the two germline ends. CDR1 is LNHDA and CDR2 is SQIVND in the germline V gene (reference sequence). CDR3 nucleotides: TGTGCCAGTAGTATGTGGTGGGGCGGTGGAGAGAGCGAGCAGTACTTC. Translation gives CASSMWWGGGESEQYF.

The chain couples TRBV6-5 to TRBJ2-7, with 9 bases lining up with TRBD1. From germline, CDR1 is MNHEY and CDR2 SVGAGI. The CDR3 spans 13 residues. Trimming took 6 bases from V and 5 from J; bases not matched to a gene: 5. The CDR3 DNA follows: TGTGCCAGCAGCCTGGACAGGGGACACGAGCAGTACTTC. It codes for CASSLDRGHEQYF.